Included here is one T cell receptor beta chain sequence, with context. What it binds is unknown. TCRdb passed the reads through MiXCR, listing each CDR3 protein once. The repertoire holds about 25,000 distinct CDR3 sequences, with more than 20% as singletons. The entry originates in a study of T cell repertoires in cytomegalovirus infection. Across the whole study: TCR beta signatures that were public indicated CMV infection and matching HLA type. General study points: The ex vivo response was dominated by HLA-C-restricted CMV-specific TCR beta clonotypes.

Trimming at V came to 5 bases and at J to 0 bases, leaving 7 bases not matched to a gene. In germline, CDR1 is SGHVT, CDR2 SQSDAQ. The CDR3 has 17 residues. This receptor was taken from a human donor in good health (CMV status not recorded). Some clones in this sample may be carry-over from other donors' samples. V usage is TRBV7-4 and J usage is TRBJ2-7; 13 bases match TRBD2. The input for sequencing was CD8+ T cells from cultured PBMCs, taken from culture after CMV antigen stimulation. CDR3 sequence (DNA): TGTGCCAGCAGCCCGACTAGCGGGGGGTCGAGCTCCTACGAGCAGTACTTC. It codes for CASSPTSGGSSSYEQYF.